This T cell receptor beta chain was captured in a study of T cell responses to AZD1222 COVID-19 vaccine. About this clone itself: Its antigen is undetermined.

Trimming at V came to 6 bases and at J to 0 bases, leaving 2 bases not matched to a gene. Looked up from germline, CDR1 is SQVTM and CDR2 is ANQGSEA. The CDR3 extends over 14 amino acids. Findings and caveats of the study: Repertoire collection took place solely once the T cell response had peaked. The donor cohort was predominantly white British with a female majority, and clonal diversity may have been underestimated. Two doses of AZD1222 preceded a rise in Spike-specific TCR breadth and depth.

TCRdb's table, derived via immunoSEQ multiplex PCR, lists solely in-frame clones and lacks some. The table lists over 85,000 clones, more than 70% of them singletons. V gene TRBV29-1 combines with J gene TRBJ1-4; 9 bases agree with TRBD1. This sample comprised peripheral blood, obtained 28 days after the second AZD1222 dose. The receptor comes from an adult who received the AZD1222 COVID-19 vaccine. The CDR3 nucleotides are TGCAGCGTAGGGGACAGGGCAACTAATGAAAAACTGTTTTTT. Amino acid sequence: CSVGDRATNEKLFF.